A selection of T cell receptor beta chains follows, all from one sample in a study of CXCR3-negative and CXCR3-positive naive CD8 T cells. For each CDR3 protein, TCRdb gives one entry from its re-call of the 5' RACE reads, without DNA. The sample has 90,000 to 95,000 distinct CDR3 sequences. Material for sequencing was naive CXCR3- CD8+ T cells from blood. These TCRs come from a human donor in good health. Some clones in this sample may be carry-over from other donors' samples. CDR3s include the opening cysteine and the closing phenylalanine or tryptophan. Fields, in order: V gene, J gene, CDR3 protein.

v_gene: TRBV29-1; j_gene: TRBJ1-1; CDR3aa: CSSGGTANTEAFF
v_gene: TRBV7-9; j_gene: TRBJ2-5; CDR3aa: CASSLVLAGSETQYF
v_gene: TRBV29-1; j_gene: TRBJ2-3; CDR3aa: CSVESIVITDTQYF
v_gene: TRBV7-9; j_gene: TRBJ2-1; CDR3aa: CASSHPGSEIGYNEQFF
v_gene: TRBV6-4; j_gene: TRBJ1-5; CDR3aa: CASSGDSNQPQHF
v_gene: TRBV28; j_gene: TRBJ1-2; CDR3aa: CASSGGDLYGYTF
v_gene: TRBV29-1; j_gene: TRBJ1-1; CDR3aa: CSVEQINTEAFF
v_gene: TRBV29-1; j_gene: TRBJ1-2; CDR3aa: CSVEDPGYGYTF
v_gene: TRBV7-9; j_gene: TRBJ2-7; CDR3aa: CASSVGGQGFYEQYF
v_gene: TRBV29-1; j_gene: TRBJ1-2; CDR3aa: CSARQTGGGYTF
v_gene: TRBV29-1; j_gene: TRBJ2-7; CDR3aa: CSVETGQGTYEQYF
v_gene: TRBV6-6; j_gene: TRBJ2-7; CDR3aa: CASSYAWGAEQYF
v_gene: TRBV5-1; j_gene: TRBJ2-7; CDR3aa: CASSFTGQSLPSGLEQYF
v_gene: TRBV6-6; j_gene: TRBJ1-2; CDR3aa: CASSQNYGYTF
v_gene: TRBV24-1; j_gene: TRBJ2-3; CDR3aa: CATSDSRGSTDTQYF
v_gene: TRBV29-1; j_gene: TRBJ2-3; CDR3aa: CSVEGSTTDTQYF
v_gene: TRBV14; j_gene: TRBJ2-1; CDR3aa: CASSQDPLYNEQFF
v_gene: TRBV6-5; j_gene: TRBJ2-1; CDR3aa: CASSYRLAPNEQFF
v_gene: TRBV28; j_gene: TRBJ2-3; CDR3aa: CASSLTGGPDTQYF
v_gene: TRBV28; j_gene: TRBJ2-3; CDR3aa: CASENRGIDTQYF
v_gene: TRBV4-1; j_gene: TRBJ2-1; CDR3aa: CASSLGLAGHNEQFF
v_gene: TRBV9; j_gene: TRBJ2-3; CDR3aa: CASSPTRDSSTDTQYF
v_gene: TRBV4-3; j_gene: TRBJ1-1; CDR3aa: CASSQDRGGSTEAFF
v_gene: TRBV4-3; j_gene: TRBJ2-7; CDR3aa: CASSQAGHHYEQYF
v_gene: TRBV29-1; j_gene: TRBJ2-4; CDR3aa: CSVEVGLNLAKNIQYF
v_gene: TRBV4-1; j_gene: TRBJ1-1; CDR3aa: CASSLLGQGNTEAFF
v_gene: TRBV27; j_gene: TRBJ1-2; CDR3aa: CASSGTGAGYTF
v_gene: TRBV2; j_gene: TRBJ2-1; CDR3aa: CASSDFLAAYNEQFF
v_gene: TRBV7-9; j_gene: TRBJ2-1; CDR3aa: CASSLDGTGGFGEQFF
v_gene: TRBV7-9; j_gene: TRBJ2-3; CDR3aa: CASSFGGASTDTQYF
v_gene: TRBV7-9; j_gene: TRBJ1-5; CDR3aa: CASSGSNQPQHF
v_gene: TRBV28; j_gene: TRBJ2-2; CDR3aa: CASSLRIPVAGPNTGELFF
v_gene: TRBV7-9; j_gene: TRBJ2-5; CDR3aa: CASRGRVDRSIQETQYF
v_gene: TRBV21-1; j_gene: TRBJ2-1; CDR3aa: CASSKVTVNYNEQFF
v_gene: TRBV4-1; j_gene: TRBJ2-7; CDR3aa: CASSQVGGLGYEQYF
v_gene: TRBV12-3/TRBV12-4; j_gene: TRBJ2-3; CDR3aa: CASSLLAGEPDTQYF
v_gene: TRBV2; j_gene: TRBJ2-7; CDR3aa: CASSGTGSYEQYF
v_gene: TRBV28; j_gene: TRBJ2-7; CDR3aa: CASSRGQGVFYEQYF
v_gene: TRBV28; j_gene: TRBJ2-5; CDR3aa: CASNLVLQETQYF
v_gene: TRBV28; j_gene: TRBJ2-5; CDR3aa: CASSPRETQYF
v_gene: TRBV5-4; j_gene: TRBJ2-1; CDR3aa: CASSRTRYEQFF